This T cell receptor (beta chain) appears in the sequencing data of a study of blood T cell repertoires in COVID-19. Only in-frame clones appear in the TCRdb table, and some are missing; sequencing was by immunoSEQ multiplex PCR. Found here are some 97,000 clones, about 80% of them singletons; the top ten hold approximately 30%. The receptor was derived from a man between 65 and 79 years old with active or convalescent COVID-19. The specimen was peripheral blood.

The CDR3 DNA sequence: TGTGCCAGCAGTGAACAGGTTCGCGGCTATGGCTACACCTTC. The encoded protein is CASSEQVRGYGYTF. This chain links TRBV27 with TRBJ1-2, with D maybe TRBD1 (5 bases). The CDR3 has 14 amino acids. CDR1 MNHEY and CDR2 SMNVEV come from the germline V gene (reference sequence). Trimming removed 5 bases at V and 4 bases at J, with 14 bases between.